This TCR beta chain was sequenced for a study of T cells in Graves' hyperthyroidism and ophthalmopathy (dated by TCRdb to the late 2010s). With regard to the full study: Peripheral blood samples were taken at initial diagnosis, before any treatment was given. After blood sampling, hyperthyroidism patients were treated with methimazole at a starting dose of 30 mg daily, and ophthalmopathy patients were treated with high-dose intravenous methylprednisolone. TCR V-J signatures able to tell the groups apart were searched for in a discovery cohort of approximately 95 patients, of whom 43 had Graves' ophthalmopathy and roughly 58 had stable Graves' hyperthyroidism. The 75 to 100 discovery patients were randomly split 7:3 into training and test sets. An independent validation cohort of fewer than 20 hyperthyroidism patients and over 15 patients who later progressed to ophthalmopathy tested prospective prediction of ophthalmopathy. TCR Vbeta CDR3 sequencing of 135 peripheral blood samples (43 ophthalmopathy, 75 to 85 hyperthyroidism and 17 progressor patients) is reported in the paper. Thyroid tissue and blood T-cell repertoires from about six Graves' hyperthyroidism patients were also compared in the study. The paper's findings and limits, for the study overall: Ophthalmopathy was separated from stable hyperthyroidism by a 13 V-J signature model, with around 88% sensitivity and around 81% specificity obtained in cross-validation and 80%/75% obtained in testing. In validation, the model predicted progression to ophthalmopathy a median of around 6.5 months before onset, with approximately 70% sensitivity and 72.22% specificity. Most expanded thyroid clonotypes (frequency above 0.001) were also detected in blood, a finding suggesting that blood repertoires may reflect thyroid immune responses. Sample size was not statistically predetermined, and investigators were not blinded to group allocation.

Inclusive of the bounding cysteine and phenylalanine, the CDR3 is 14 residues long. The only DNA kept is the CDR3, 42 bases in frame from the first base. V drops 4 bases and J drops 3 bases, leaving 9 bases in between. The CDR1 and CDR2 encoded by the germline V gene (reference sequence) are LGHDT and YNNKEL. The TCR beta CDR3 regions were amplified from RNA transcripts. The first round of RT-PCR for the TCR CDR3 was performed with the HTBI primer set and the Qiagen OneStep RT-PCR kit. The libraries were constructed in a second round of multiplex PCR and then size-selected and purified. Libraries were sequenced paired-end with 100 bp reads on an Illumina HiSeq2000. The original methods were these. SOAPnuke was used to process the raw data, with reads discarded if the reads contained adapters or uncalled bases, had a mean Phred below 15, or lacked an exact constant-primer or identifier match. High-quality paired reads were merged with COPE v1.2.5, and unique nucleotide sequences were defined as clonotypes. MiTCR v1.1 was used to align clonotypes to the IMGT TRBV, TRBD and TRBJ reference segments. Only V-J combinations with frequency above 0.0001, covering approximately 99% of repertoires, were analysed. The TCS score was defined as F50 (clonal expansion) divided by E x V (chaos), with BLOSUM62-based TCRdist calculated between CDR3 peptides within each V-J. Welch's t-statistics and random forest reduced around 520 V-J features to 13, which were used in a naive Bayes classifier (R e1071). TCRdb took the public reads, trimmed them with fastp at Q25, ran MiXCR for clone calling and kept in-frame beta chains. Entries are consolidated by CDR3 protein sequence, retaining the most common genes and DNA. TCRdb's processing, not the authors', yielded these V and J calls. This sample lists about 640,000 distinct CDR3 sequences; around 21% were detected once. Roughly a third of the sample comes from the top ten.

Moderately to severely active disease, a Clinical Activity Score of at least 3, a NOSPECS grade of at least 4, and a duration under 3 months were present in ophthalmopathy patients. Patients with uncontrolled infections, other autoimmune diseases, pregnancy or lactation were excluded. Diagnoses were established on the basis of clinical symptoms, serum thyroxine and TRAb, thyroid ultrasound, and orbital computed tomography. PBMCs were separated from about 10 ml of fresh peripheral blood using Ficoll-Paque density gradient centrifugation. Total RNA was extracted using Trizol reagent, and RNA quality was assessed on an Agilent 2100 Bioanalyzer. This clonotype came up a few times. No antigen is known for it. Base qualities were left out, and no much larger clone turns up one base away.

The clonotype originates from a man aged 30 to 39 with Graves' ophthalmopathy. The chain is assembled from TRBV3-1 and TRBJ2-2; TRBD1 is possibly the D segment (6 matching bases). The sequenced sample was blood. For the CDR3, the sequence is CASSPGHYTGELFF. The nucleotides are TGTGCCAGCAGCCCGGGACACTACACCGGGGAGCTGTTTTTT.